A single sample is the source of the 32 T cell receptor beta chains below, sequenced in a study of cytomegalovirus exposure and HLA in healthy donors. PCR primers comprised 60 Vbeta and 13 Jbeta primers. The method was immunoSEQ multiplex PCR; TCRdb's version includes in-frame clones alone and lacks a portion of them. The data contain more than 100,000 clones, 65% to 85% of them singletons. The sample comprised PBMCs. The receptors were sampled from a man aged 50-60 years in good health and CMV-seronegative.

In this sample, this clone turned up once. The DNA of the CDR3 is TGTGCCAGCAGCGTAGATAGGAACACTGAAGCTTTCTTT. Protein: CASSVDRNTEAFF. The rearrangement uses TRBV9 and TRBJ1-1; D is unclear. Trimming stripped 0 bases from V and 1 base from J, with 4 bases between. This CDR3 comprises 13 residues. Germline V gene data show CDR1 as SGDLS and CDR2 as YYNGEE.

The chain combines TRBV5-1 with TRBJ2-6; possibly TRBD2 for D (5 bases). Germline values: CDR1 SGHRS, CDR2 YFSETQ. This CDR3 spans 16 amino acids. With 5 bases removed from V and 0 bases from J, the gap between germline ends came to 12 bases. CDR3 protein: CASSREDYSGANVLTF. The DNA of the CDR3 is TGCGCCAGCAGTAGGGAAGACTACTCTGGGGCCAACGTCCTGACTTTC.

This chain's CDR3 is CASIGLAANEQFF. The CDR3 DNA is TGTGCCAGCATTGGGCTAGCGGCCAATGAGCAGTTCTTC. V and J are TRBV2 and TRBJ2-1, with 7 nucleotides matching TRBD2. Germline values: CDR1 SNHLY, CDR2 FYNNEI. This CDR3 region has 13 residues. Germline trimming cut 7 bases from V and 6 bases from J; bases unmatched to any gene: 6. Full variable domain (outside the CDR3, taken from reference TRBV2 and TRBJ2-1): EPEVTQTPSHQVTQMGQEVILRCVPISNHLYFYWYRQILGQKVEFLVSFYNNEISEKSEIFDDQFSVERPDGSNFTLKIRSTKLEDSAMYFCASIGLAANEQFFGPGTRLTVL.

V is TRBV28 and J is TRBJ2-7; 7 positions agree with TRBD1. The V gene's germline CDR1 is MDHEN and CDR2 SYDVKM. V was clipped by 8 bases and J by 6 bases; unmatched bases: 10. CDR3 size: 13 residues. CDR3: CASLDRAISEQYF. CDR3 sequence (DNA): TGTGCCAGCCTAGACAGGGCTATTTCCGAGCAGTACTTC.

This clone has only one observation. V is TRBV6-5 and J is TRBJ1-5; tentative D call: TRBD1 (6 bases). This CDR3 is 14 amino acids long. V gave up 4 bases and J gave up 5 bases, with 12 bases separating them. Germline V gene lookup returns CDR1 MNHEY and CDR2 SVGAGI. The CDR3 bases are TGTGCCAGCAGTTTACACAGGGTGGATCAGCCCCAGCATTTT. Protein sequence: CASSLHRVDQPQHF.

The genes are TRBV18 and TRBJ2-2; TRBD1 aligns across 7 bases. The CDR3 spans 16 residues. Germline loops: CDR1 KGHSH, CDR2 LQKENI. The junction had 10 bases not matched to a gene; V was cut back by 6 bases and J by 3 bases. The DNA of the CDR3 is TGTGCCAGCTCGGCGAGGCGCCAGGGGGACACCGGGGAGCTGTTTTTT. Translating it yields CASSARRQGDTGELFF.

This chain uses TRBV21-1 with TRBJ1-5; the table's D call of TRBD1 was not tested on the DNA. TRBV21-1 is listed as a pseudogene. CDR3 length equals 16 residues. The CDR3: CASSQDQAGCNQPQHF. The CDR3 DNA sequence: TGTGCCAGCAGCCAGGATCAGGCTGGGTGCAATCAGCCCCAGCATTTT.

The chain couples TRBV14 to TRBJ2-3; D is uncertain. Germline CDR1 reads SGHDN; CDR2 reads FVKESK. This CDR3 contains 13 residues. Deletions cut 0 bases from V and 7 bases from J, with 8 bases between. The CDR3 spells CASSQDSTNTQYF. The CDR3 coding sequence is TGTGCCAGCAGCCAAGACTCGACAAATACGCAGTATTTT.

The chain has TRBV7-8 and TRBJ2-2; no clear D gene. Trimming removed 5 bases from V and 0 bases from J, with 13 bases in between. The CDR3 runs 16 residues. Germline V gene sequence: CDR1 SGHVS, CDR2 FQNEAQ. CDR3: CASSRRRFANTGELFF. The CDR3 region has the DNA TGTGCCAGCAGCAGAAGGAGATTTGCGAACACCGGGGAGCTGTTTTTT.

The chain combines TRBV9 with TRBJ2-7, with D possibly matching TRBD1 (6 bases). CDR1 and CDR2 (germline): SGDLS, YYNGEE. The CDR3 runs to 14 residues. V lost 0 bases, J lost 2 bases, and 9 bases lay in between. CDR3: CASSVEGQTYEQYF. The CDR3 DNA is TGTGCCAGCAGCGTAGAAGGACAGACCTACGAGCAGTACTTC.

J is TRBJ2-5 and V is TRBV7-2; 11 bases are shared with TRBD2. The J call may be incorrect, as the DNA end agrees better with TRBJ2-7. The CDR3 is 18 amino acids. Germline V lookup: CDR1 SGHTA, CDR2 FQGNSA. The chain's CDR3 is CASSPRTPGLADFYEQYF. CDR3 DNA sequence: TGTGCCAGCAGCCCCCGAACTCCGGGACTAGCGGATTTCTACGAGCAGTACTTC.

The chain recombines TRBV6-1 with TRBJ1-3; 8 bases agree with TRBD1. CDR3 length equals 14 residues. J was trimmed by 2 bases and V by 4 bases; bases with no gene match: 1. Germline assignment: CDR1 MNHNS and CDR2 SASEGT. Here the CDR3 reads CASSADRAGNTIYF. Written as DNA, the CDR3 is TGTGCCAGCAGTGCGGACAGGGCTGGAAACACCATATATTTT.

V is TRBV9 and J is TRBJ1-4; D is perhaps TRBD1 (5 bases). V was shortened by 4 bases and J by 3 bases, with 16 bases between the two germline ends. This CDR3 is 16 amino acids long. The germline gives CDR1 SGDLS, CDR2 YYNGEE. CDR3 nucleotide sequence: TGTGCCAGCAGCCCGACAGACCTGCTTTCTAATGAAAAACTGTTTTTT. It is translated as CASSPTDLLSNEKLFF.

The chain links TRBV11-3 to TRBJ1-2; 7 bases match TRBD1. Germline assignment: CDR1 SGHNT and CDR2 YENEEA. With 0 bases clipped from V and 8 bases from J, the junction kept 15 bases outside the gene matches. The length of the CDR3 is 17 residues. The CDR3 loop is CASSLDPGPRGRGGYTF. The CDR3 coding sequence is TGTGCCAGCAGCTTAGATCCCGGGCCAAGGGGGCGCGGAGGCTACACCTTC.

V is TRBV5-1 and J is TRBJ1-5; D gene uncertain. The CDR3 covers 15 residues. Germline CDR1 reads SGHRS; CDR2 reads YFSETQ. V lost 4 bases and J lost 0, with 11 bases in between. CDR3 residues: CASSPNSYSNQPQHF. Written as DNA, the CDR3 is TGCGCCAGCAGCCCCAACTCCTATAGCAATCAGCCCCAGCATTTT.

This sequence joins TRBV7-6 and TRBJ1-3, with 9 bases aligning to TRBD1. The CDR3 spans 18 residues. Germline loops: CDR1 SGHVS, CDR2 FNYEAQ. V was clipped by 2 bases and J by 1 base; unmatched bases: 9. CDR3 sequence reads: CASSLLVGQGSSGNTIYF. CDR3 coding DNA: TGTGCCAGCAGCTTACTAGTTGGACAGGGGTCTTCTGGAAACACCATATATTTT.

The V call is TRBV7-8, the J call TRBJ2-3; D call uncertain. The V gene's germline CDR1 is SGHVS and CDR2 FQNEAQ. The V and J ends lost 5 bases and 2 bases respectively, with 11 bases between them. This CDR3 comprises 14 residues. This CDR3 reads CASSLGFPTDTQYF. Written as DNA, the CDR3 is TGTGCCAGCAGCCTCGGGTTTCCCACAGATACGCAGTATTTT.

The V and J genes are TRBV18 and TRBJ1-1; a possible D gene is TRBD1 (5 bases). Germline CDR1 and CDR2: KGHSH and LQKENI. With 5 bases removed from V and 1 base from J, the gap between germline ends came to 8 bases. The CDR3 covers 13 residues. CDR3 DNA sequence: TGTGCCAGCTCAGCCGGGGGGAACACTGAAGCTTTCTTT. Translated: CASSAGGNTEAFF.

The chain recombines TRBV25-1 with TRBJ1-6; D is unresolved. Germline V gives CDR1 MGHDK, CDR2 SYGVNS. The V end lost 6 bases, the J end lost 7 bases, and 16 bases lay between the germline ends. The CDR3 is made up of 15 amino acids. DNA for the CDR3: TGTGCCAGCAGCTCCGGTGCTTGGAGCAATTCACCCCTCCACTTT. It specifies CASSSGAWSNSPLHF.

The chain employs TRBV20-1 and TRBJ1-1, with D possibly matching TRBD1 (6 bases). Germline V gene lookup returns CDR1 DFQATT and CDR2 SNEGSKA (reference sequence). V lost 5 bases and J lost 5, with 9 bases in between. The CDR3 runs 11 residues. The CDR3 here is CSAERGTEAFF. In DNA form, the CDR3 reads TGCAGTGCTGAAAGGGGGACTGAAGCTTTCTTT.

This clone was counted between two and nine times. CDR3 sequence reads: CASSLEGQITNEKLFF. CDR3 nucleotides: TGCGCCAGCAGCTTGGAGGGACAGATAACTAATGAAAAACTGTTTTTT. V and J are TRBV5-1 and TRBJ1-4, with 7 bases that match TRBD1. Trimming cost V 0 bases and J 1 base; bases outside gene matches: 3. Germline loops: CDR1 SGHRS, CDR2 YFSETQ. This CDR3 spans 16 amino acids.

This rearrangement joins TRBV4-3 to TRBJ1-5; weak D call: TRBD1 (5 bases). Germline V gene sequence: CDR1 LGHNA, CDR2 YSLEER. This CDR3 spans 17 amino acids. V dropped 2 bases and J dropped 2 bases, with 16 bases sitting between them. DNA for the CDR3: TGCGCCAGCAGCCAAAGGAGGGAGGGGCGAGGCAATCAGCCCCAGCATTTT. Translating it yields CASSQRREGRGNQPQHF.

The CDR3 DNA follows: TGTGCCAGCAGTCCAGGGTTAAGCACAGATACGCAGTATTTT. This encodes CASSPGLSTDTQYF. The chain carries TRBV6-5 and TRBJ2-3; a possible D gene is TRBD1 (5 bases). Between the trimmed V and J ends, which lost 5 bases and 0 bases, there was a span of 9 bases. Germline CDR1 and CDR2: MNHEY and SVGAGI. The CDR3 extends over 14 amino acids.

V is TRBV5-1 and J is TRBJ1-2; 9 bases agree with TRBD1. CDR1 SGHRS and CDR2 YFSETQ come from the germline V gene. The ends lost 3 bases at V and 4 bases at J; junction bases unmatched: 13. The CDR3 length is 17 residues. As DNA, the CDR3 is TGCGCCAGCAGCTATCGCACCCGGGACAGGGAATCCTATGGCTACACCTTC. Translation: CASSYRTRDRESYGYTF.

This clone was seen more than once but under ten times. V gene TRBV4-2 combines with J gene TRBJ2-1; maybe TRBD1 (6 bases). Germline V gene sequence: CDR1 LGHNA, CDR2 YNFKEQ. V lost 3 bases and J 5 bases, leaving 14 bases between the germline ends. The CDR3 sequence is 15 residues long. The chain's CDR3 is CASSQVQQGHNEQFF. The CDR3 coding sequence is TGTGCCAGCAGCCAGGTTCAACAGGGACACAATGAGCAGTTCTTC.

This clone was seen a few times. The chain employs TRBV30 and TRBJ2-7, with 9 bases identical to TRBD2. Germline lookup yields CDR1 GTSNPN and CDR2 SVGIG (reference sequence). This CDR3 comprises 15 residues. With 1 base clipped from V and 2 bases from J, the junction kept 6 bases outside the gene matches. The CDR3 region is CAWSAAAGGPYEQYF. CDR3 sequence (DNA): TGTGCCTGGAGTGCCGCCGCGGGGGGGCCCTACGAGCAGTACTTC.

This chain links TRBV7-9 with TRBJ2-7; D is possibly TRBD2 (6 bases). Germline loops: CDR1 SEHNR, CDR2 FQNEAQ (reference sequence). Trimming took 1 base from V and 7 from J, leaving 26 bases between them. The CDR3 has 18 amino acids. CDR3 coding DNA: TGTGCCAGCAGCTTAGTTATAAGGGCCGAATCACGGGCGGGGGAGCAGTACTTC. Translating it yields CASSLVIRAESRAGEQYF. Drawing the rest from reference TRBV7-9 and TRBJ2-7, the complete variable domain is DTGVSQNPRHKITKRGQNVTFRCDPISEHNRLYWYRQTLGQGPEFLTYFQNEAQLEKSRLLSDRFSAERPKGSFSTLEIQRTEQGDSAMYLCASSLVIRAESRAGEQYFGPGTRLTVT.

The rearrangement joins TRBV6-5 to TRBJ2-7, with a possible D match to TRBD2 (6 bases). The CDR3 sequence is 14 residues long. CDR1 and CDR2 (germline): MNHEY, SVGAGI. V lost 6 bases and J lost 0, with 12 bases in between. The CDR3 nucleotides read TGTGCCAGCAGCCGGACTACCAGCTCCTACGAGCAGTACTTC. Protein: CASSRTTSSYEQYF.

The chain joins TRBV14 to TRBJ2-1, with D possibly TRBD1 on 5 matching bases. Trimming pared 4 bases from V and 0 bases from J, leaving 16 bases between. CDR1 and CDR2 (germline): SGHDN, FVKESK. The CDR3 extends over 17 amino acids. The CDR3 sequence is CASSPLTDIDSYNEQFF. In DNA, the CDR3 is TGTGCCAGCAGCCCGTTAACGGACATTGACTCCTACAATGAGCAGTTCTTC. The variable domain in full, completed from reference TRBV14 and TRBJ2-1, reads EAGVTQFPSHSVIEKGQTVTLRCDPISGHDNLYWYRRVMGKEIKFLLHFVKESKQDESGMPNNRFLAERTGGTYSTLKVQPAELEDSGVYFCASSPLTDIDSYNEQFFGPGTRLTVL.

This clone was recorded once. This chain connects TRBV5-1 to TRBJ2-2; TRBD2 is a possible D gene (6 bases). Germline assignment: CDR1 SGHRS and CDR2 YFSETQ. The CDR3 has 17 amino acids. V shed 2 bases and J shed 2 bases, with 16 bases lying between them. CDR3 sequence (DNA): TGCGCCAGCAGCTTTGGGGCGGGGAATCTTAACACCGGGGAGCTGTTTTTT. Encoded protein: CASSFGAGNLNTGELFF. Variable domain in full (rest from reference TRBV5-1 and TRBJ2-2): KAGVTQTPRYLIKTRGQQVTLSCSPISGHRSVSWYQQTPGQGLQFLFEYFSETQRNKGNFPGRFSGRQFSNSRSEMNVSTLELGDSALYLCASSFGAGNLNTGELFFGEGSRLTVL.

The chain combines TRBV6-6 with TRBJ2-6; a weak D match, TRBD2 (5 bases). This CDR3 is 13 amino acids long. The germline gives CDR1 MNHNY, CDR2 SVGAGI (reference sequence). V shed 11 bases and J shed 0 bases, with 8 bases lying between them. CDR3 region: CASGGSGANVLTF. The CDR3 DNA follows: TGTGCCTCCGGAGGCTCTGGGGCCAACGTCCTGACTTTC.

The genes are TRBV18 and TRBJ1-4, with no clear D. Germline V gene sequence: CDR1 KGHSH, CDR2 LQKENI. The V end lost 6 bases, the J end lost 8 bases, and 13 bases lay between the germline ends. The CDR3 sequence is 13 residues long. The CDR3 loop is CASSAGREEKLFF. The CDR3 bases are TGTGCCAGCTCGGCGGGCCGGGAGGAAAAACTGTTTTTT. Full variable domain (remainder filled in from reference TRBV18 and TRBJ1-4): NAGVMQNPRHLVRRRGQEARLRCSPMKGHSHVYWYRQLPEEGLKFMVYLQKENIIDESGMPKERFSAEFPKEGPSILRIQQVVRGDSAAYFCASSAGREEKLFFGSGTQLSVL.